The 20 T cell receptor beta chains in this list originate from one sample, sequenced in a study of T cell clonotyping in hematopoietic cell transplantation. TCRdb keeps only in-frame clones here, not all; method: immunoSEQ multiplex PCR. The sample includes about 29,000 clones, roughly nine tenths of them seen just once. The source was PBMCs, collected 100 days after allogeneic stem cell transplant. The source is a female patient aged 50-59 years who had an allogeneic stem cell transplant from a related donor, so the T cells may come from the graft donor. Some clones in this sample may be carry-over from other donors' samples.

Written as DNA, the CDR3 is TGTGCCAGCTCACGCTCCCTCACGGACAATGAGCAGTTCTTC. It yields the protein CASSRSLTDNEQFF. The gene calls are TRBV18 and TRBJ2-1; D is ambiguous. Germline-derived CDR1 and CDR2 are KGHSH and LQKENI. There are 14 residues in the CDR3. Trimming took off 4 bases at V and 5 bases at J, with 12 bases between the two ends.

The chain couples TRBV2 to TRBJ1-1; D unresolved. CDR1 is SNHLY, CDR2 FYNNEI, per germline. V shed 4 bases and J shed 7 bases, with 7 bases lying between them. The CDR3 covers 11 residues. CDR3 sequence: CASSVGLEAFF. CDR3 DNA: TGTGCCAGCAGTGTAGGGCTTGAAGCTTTCTTT.

The V gene is TRBV6-6, the J gene TRBJ1-1, with D perhaps matching TRBD1 (5 bases). V was cut by 5 bases and J by 5 bases, with 12 bases left in between. This CDR3 spans 13 amino acids. Germline V gene data show CDR1 as MNHNY and CDR2 as SVGAGI (reference sequence). The CDR3 reads CASSAREETEAFF. The DNA of the CDR3 is TGTGCCAGCAGTGCCAGGGAGGAGACTGAAGCTTTCTTT.

The V call is TRBV29-1, the J call TRBJ1-1, with TRBD1 as a possible D gene (5 bases). This CDR3 has 12 residues. The ends were cut back, 4 bases at V and 2 bases at J, with 8 bases in the middle. Germline V gene sequence: CDR1 SQVTM, CDR2 ANQGSEA. The CDR3 here is CSVGQPNTEAFF. The CDR3 region has the DNA TGCAGCGTTGGACAGCCCAACACTGAAGCTTTCTTT.

This chain uses TRBV27 with TRBJ1-1; TRBD1 matches 9 bases. This CDR3 contains 15 residues. With V trimmed by 5 bases and J by 2 bases, 6 bases remained unmatched. CDR1 is MNHEY, CDR2 SMNVEV, per germline (reference sequence). The DNA for the CDR3 is TGTGCCAGCAGTCCCCGGGACAGGGAAAACACTGAAGCTTTCTTT. This encodes CASSPRDRENTEAFF.

This chain links TRBV18 with TRBJ2-2, with D unclear. CDR3 length equals 14 residues. Germline CDR1 is KGHSH and CDR2 is LQKENI. With 3 bases removed from V and 1 base from J, the gap between germline ends came to 6 bases. The CDR3, as DNA: TGTGCCAGCTCACCGCCAGGGAACACCGGGGAGCTGTTTTTT. Protein: CASSPPGNTGELFF.

This rearrangement joins TRBV6-5 to TRBJ1-6, with a weak D call TRBD1 (6 bases). CDR1 MNHEY and CDR2 SVGAGI come from the germline V gene. The V end was cut by 8 bases, the J end by 12 bases, with 17 bases between. The CDR3 has 13 residues. CDR3 in DNA: TGTGCCAGCCGACAGGCGGACTCTTTACCCCTCCACTTT. Its protein is CASRQADSLPLHF.

This chain links TRBV10-2 with TRBJ1-6, with a weak D call TRBD1 (6 bases). Trimming cost V 4 bases and J 14 bases, with 15 bases left between them. The CDR3 is 13 amino acids. Germline loops: CDR1 WSHSY, CDR2 SAAADI. DNA for the CDR3: TGCGCCAGCAGTGGGGGGCCCAACTATACCCTCCACTTT. Translation: CASSGGPNYTLHF.

This rearrangement joins TRBV19 to TRBJ1-4; tentative D call: TRBD1 (5 bases). The V and J ends lost 7 bases and 0 bases respectively, with 15 bases between them. Germline V lookup: CDR1 LNHDA, CDR2 SQIVND (reference sequence). The length of the CDR3 is 16 residues. CDR3 residues: CASNRAGTATNEKLFF. DNA of the CDR3: TGTGCCAGTAATAGGGCAGGGACTGCAACTAATGAAAAACTGTTTTTT.

The genes are TRBV5-4 and TRBJ2-7, with TRBD1 identical over 7 bases. V gave up 4 bases and J gave up 2 bases; unmatched junction bases: 6. Germline V gene data show CDR1 as SGHNT and CDR2 as YYREEE (reference sequence). This CDR3 comprises 14 residues. Here the CDR3 reads CASSPRQGPYEQYF. The CDR3, as DNA: TGTGCCAGCAGCCCCCGACAGGGTCCCTACGAGCAGTACTTC.

This chain links TRBV6-1 with TRBJ1-1; no reliable D call. From germline, CDR1 is MNHNS and CDR2 SASEGT. V was clipped by 2 bases and J by 4 bases, with 14 bases between them. There are 15 residues in the CDR3. Here the CDR3 DNA reads TGTGCCAGCAGTGAATGGGCGGGAGGGTTCACTGAAGCTTTCTTT. Amino acid sequence: CASSEWAGGFTEAFF.

The chain couples TRBV19 to TRBJ1-3; D is uncertain. Germline V gives CDR1 LNHDA, CDR2 SQIVND (reference sequence). The CDR3 totals 16 residues. Trimming cost V 0 bases and J 0 bases, with 9 bases left between them. CDR3 sequence: CASSIDGMSSGNTIYF. The CDR3 coding sequence is TGTGCCAGTAGTATAGACGGCATGAGCTCTGGAAACACCATATATTTT.

This chain connects TRBV7-9 to TRBJ2-7; D possibly matches TRBD1 or TRBD2 (5 bases each). Trimming took off 11 bases at V and 2 bases at J, with 16 bases between the two ends. The CDR3 has 13 residues. The germline gives CDR1 SEHNR, CDR2 FQNEAQ (reference sequence). CDR3 residues: CAFRGEKTYEQYF. The CDR3 nucleotides read TGTGCCTTCAGAGGGGAGAAAACCTACGAGCAGTACTTC.

The chain carries TRBV13 and TRBJ2-3; 11 bases are a match to TRBD2. This CDR3 comprises 16 residues. Germline values: CDR1 PRHDT, CDR2 FYEKMQ (reference sequence). With 5 bases clipped from V and 0 bases from J, the junction kept 4 bases outside the gene matches. The CDR3 DNA reads TGTGCCAGCAGCAAAGGGACTAGCGGTAGCACAGATACGCAGTATTTT. Translating it yields CASSKGTSGSTDTQYF.

The CDR3 bases are TGCGCCAGCAGCCAACCACTGGGGCCGGGGGGCTACACCTTC. Protein sequence: CASSQPLGPGGYTF. This sequence joins TRBV4-1 and TRBJ1-2; tentative D call: TRBD1 (5 bases). Germline values: CDR1 MGHRA, CDR2 YSYEKL. The V and J ends lost 2 bases and 8 bases respectively, with 15 bases between them. The CDR3 has 14 amino acids.

The chain has TRBV2 and TRBJ1-1; D is unclear. Deletions cut 0 bases from V and 5 bases from J, with 10 bases between. The CDR3 extends over 14 amino acids. Germline assignment: CDR1 SNHLY and CDR2 FYNNEI. CDR3 DNA sequence: TGTGCCAGCAGTGAAGCCTTGGGGAATACTGAAGCTTTCTTT. This translates into CASSEALGNTEAFF.

This clone was counted only a few times. The J gene is TRBJ2-7, the V gene TRBV7-6; either TRBD1 or TRBD2 may supply D (5 bases each). The CDR3 spans 15 residues. V lost 0 bases, J lost 0 bases, and 9 bases lay in between. Germline values: CDR1 SGHVS, CDR2 FNYEAQ. CDR3 bases: TGTGCCAGCAGCTTAGCGGGGGAGAGCTCCTACGAGCAGTACTTC. This translates into CASSLAGESSYEQYF.

This clone has just one count. V gene TRBV5-4 combines with J gene TRBJ1-1, with D possibly TRBD1 on 5 matching bases. Per germline, CDR1 SGHNT and CDR2 YYREEE (reference sequence). Trimming cost V 3 bases and J 2 bases, with 11 bases left between them. The CDR3 totals 14 residues. CDR3 protein: CASSYWTHNTEAFF. The CDR3 nucleotides read TGTGCCAGCAGCTACTGGACACATAACACTGAAGCTTTCTTT.

This chain joins TRBV30 and TRBJ1-6; perhaps TRBD1 as D (5 bases). Between the trimmed V and J ends, which lost 0 bases and 10 bases, there was a span of 10 bases. The CDR3 totals 13 residues. Germline CDR1 GTSNPN, CDR2 SVGIG (reference sequence). This CDR3 is CAWSVRGGSPLHF. The CDR3 DNA follows: TGTGCCTGGAGTGTTCGGGGGGGGTCACCCCTCCACTTT.

The genes are TRBV6-6 and TRBJ2-5, with TRBD2 matching 8 bases. CDR1 and CDR2 (germline): MNHNY, SVGAGI (reference sequence). The CDR3 covers 16 residues. Trimming took 8 bases from V and 5 from J; bases not matched to a gene: 16. The CDR3 DNA is TGTGCCAGCGCACCACCGGGGGGGAGGGTAGGGGAGACCCAGTACTTC. As protein: CASAPPGGRVGETQYF.